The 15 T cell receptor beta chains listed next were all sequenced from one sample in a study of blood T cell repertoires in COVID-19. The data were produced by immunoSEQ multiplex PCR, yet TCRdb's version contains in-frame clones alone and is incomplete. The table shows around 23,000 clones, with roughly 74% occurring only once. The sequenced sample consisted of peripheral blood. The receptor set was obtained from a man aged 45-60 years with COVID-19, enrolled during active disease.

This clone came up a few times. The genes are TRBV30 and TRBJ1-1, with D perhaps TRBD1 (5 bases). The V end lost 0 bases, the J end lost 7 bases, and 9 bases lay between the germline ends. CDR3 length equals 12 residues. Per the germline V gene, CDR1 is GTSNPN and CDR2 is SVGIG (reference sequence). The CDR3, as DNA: TGTGCCTGGAGTGTCCAGGGCTATGAAGCTTTCTTT. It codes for CAWSVQGYEAFF.

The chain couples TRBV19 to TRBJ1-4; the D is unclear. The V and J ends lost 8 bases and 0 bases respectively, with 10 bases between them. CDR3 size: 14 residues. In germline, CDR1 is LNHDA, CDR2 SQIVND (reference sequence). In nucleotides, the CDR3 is TGTGCCAGTGTAGCACCGCCAACTAATGAAAAACTGTTTTTT. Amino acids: CASVAPPTNEKLFF. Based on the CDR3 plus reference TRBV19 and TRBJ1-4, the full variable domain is DGGITQSPKYLFRKEGQNVTLSCEQNLNHDAMYWYRQDPGQGLRLIYYSQIVNDFQKGDIAEGYSVSREKKESFPLTVTSAQKNPTAFYLCASVAPPTNEKLFFGSGTQLSVL.

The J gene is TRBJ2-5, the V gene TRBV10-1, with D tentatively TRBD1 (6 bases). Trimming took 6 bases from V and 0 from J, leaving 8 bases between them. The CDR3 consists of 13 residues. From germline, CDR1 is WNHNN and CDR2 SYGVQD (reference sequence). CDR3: CASSPGDQETQYF. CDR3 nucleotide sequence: TGCGCCAGCAGCCCAGGGGACCAAGAGACCCAGTACTTC.

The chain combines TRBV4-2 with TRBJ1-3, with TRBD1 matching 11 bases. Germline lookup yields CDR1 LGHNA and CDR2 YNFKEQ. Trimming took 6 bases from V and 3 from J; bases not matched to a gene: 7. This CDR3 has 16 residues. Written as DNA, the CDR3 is TGTGCCAGCAGTCCTGGACAGGGGGCGGGTGGAAACACCATATATTTT. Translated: CASSPGQGAGGNTIYF.

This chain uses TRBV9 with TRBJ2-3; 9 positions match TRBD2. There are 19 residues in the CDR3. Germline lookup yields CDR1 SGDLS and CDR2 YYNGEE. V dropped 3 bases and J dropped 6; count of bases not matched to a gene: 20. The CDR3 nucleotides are TGTGCCAGCAGCGGACGTAGCGGGAGTCCTAGATACGATAAGGATACGCAGTATTTT. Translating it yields CASSGRSGSPRYDKDTQYF.

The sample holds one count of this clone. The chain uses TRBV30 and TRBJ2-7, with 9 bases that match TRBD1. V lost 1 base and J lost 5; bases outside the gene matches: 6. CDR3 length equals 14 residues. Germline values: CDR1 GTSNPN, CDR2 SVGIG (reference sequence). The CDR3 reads CAWSGGTGIDEQYF. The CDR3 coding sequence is TGTGCCTGGAGTGGAGGGACAGGGATCGACGAGCAGTACTTC.

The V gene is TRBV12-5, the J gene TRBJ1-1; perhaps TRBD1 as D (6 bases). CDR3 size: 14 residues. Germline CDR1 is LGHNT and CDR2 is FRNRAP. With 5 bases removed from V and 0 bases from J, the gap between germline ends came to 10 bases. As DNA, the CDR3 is TGTGCTAGTGGTAATCGGGACATGAACACTGAAGCTTTCTTT. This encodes CASGNRDMNTEAFF.

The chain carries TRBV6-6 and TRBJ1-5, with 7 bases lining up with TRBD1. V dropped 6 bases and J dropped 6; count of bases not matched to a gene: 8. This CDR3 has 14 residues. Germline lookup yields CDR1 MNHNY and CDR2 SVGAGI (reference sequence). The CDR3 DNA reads TGTGCCAGCAGAAATACAGGGGATTTTCAGCCCCAGCATTTT. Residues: CASRNTGDFQPQHF.

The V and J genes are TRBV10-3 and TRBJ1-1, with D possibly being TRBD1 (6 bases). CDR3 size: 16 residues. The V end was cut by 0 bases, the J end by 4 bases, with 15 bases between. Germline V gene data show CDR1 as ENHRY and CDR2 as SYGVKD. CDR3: CAISESKGGGLTEAFF. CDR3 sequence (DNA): TGTGCCATCAGTGAGTCGAAGGGAGGGGGGCTCACTGAAGCTTTCTTT.

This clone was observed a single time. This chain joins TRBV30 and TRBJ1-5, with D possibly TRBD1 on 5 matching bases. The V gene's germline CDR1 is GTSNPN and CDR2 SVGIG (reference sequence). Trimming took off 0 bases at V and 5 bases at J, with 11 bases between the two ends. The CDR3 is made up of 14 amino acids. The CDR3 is CAWSVGAAYQPQHF. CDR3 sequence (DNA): TGTGCCTGGAGTGTAGGGGCAGCTTATCAGCCCCAGCATTTT.

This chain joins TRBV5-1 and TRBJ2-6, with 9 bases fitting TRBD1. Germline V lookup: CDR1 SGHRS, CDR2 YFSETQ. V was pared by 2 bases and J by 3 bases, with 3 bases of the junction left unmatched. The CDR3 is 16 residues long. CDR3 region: CASSLQGALGANVLTF. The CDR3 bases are TGCGCCAGCAGCTTACAGGGGGCGCTTGGGGCCAACGTCCTGACTTTC.

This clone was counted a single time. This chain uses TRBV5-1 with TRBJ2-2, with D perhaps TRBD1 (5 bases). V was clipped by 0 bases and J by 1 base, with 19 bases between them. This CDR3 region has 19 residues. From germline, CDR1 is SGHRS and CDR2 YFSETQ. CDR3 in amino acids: CASSLAFARTTKNTGELFF. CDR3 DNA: TGCGCCAGCAGCTTGGCCTTTGCCAGGACAACTAAGAACACCGGGGAGCTGTTTTTT.

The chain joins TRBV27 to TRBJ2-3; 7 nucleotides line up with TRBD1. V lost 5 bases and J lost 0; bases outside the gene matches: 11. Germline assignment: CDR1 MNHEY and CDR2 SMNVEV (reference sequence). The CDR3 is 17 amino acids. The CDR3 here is CASSHLPDRASTDTQYF. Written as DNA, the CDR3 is TGTGCCAGCAGTCACCTCCCTGACAGGGCTAGCACAGATACGCAGTATTTT.

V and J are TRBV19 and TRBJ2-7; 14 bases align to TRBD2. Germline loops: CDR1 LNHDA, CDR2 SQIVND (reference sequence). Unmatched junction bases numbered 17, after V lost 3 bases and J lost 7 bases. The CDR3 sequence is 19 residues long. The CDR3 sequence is CASSMTSRGTSGSLREQYF. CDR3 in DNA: TGTGCCAGTAGTATGACCTCCCGGGGGACTAGCGGGAGTTTACGAGAGCAGTACTTC.

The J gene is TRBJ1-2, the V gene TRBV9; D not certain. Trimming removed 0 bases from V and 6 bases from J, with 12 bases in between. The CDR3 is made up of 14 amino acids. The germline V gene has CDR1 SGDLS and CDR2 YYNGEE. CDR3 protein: CASSVGFTQDGYTF. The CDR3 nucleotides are TGTGCCAGCAGCGTAGGGTTCACCCAGGATGGCTACACCTTC. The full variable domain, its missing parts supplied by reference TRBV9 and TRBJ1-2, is DSGVTQTPKHLITATGQRVTLRCSPRSGDLSVYWYQQSLDQGLQFLIQYYNGEERAKGNILERFSAQQFPDLHSELNLSSLELGDSALYFCASSVGFTQDGYTFGSGTRLTVV.